This TCR beta chain was found in a study of blood T cells in healthy people across ages. The study, taken as a whole, reports: Age advanced and TCR beta diversity per million T cells fell, roughly linearly.

Roughly 10 milliliters of peripheral blood were drawn from each donor into EDTA-treated tubes. Germline CDR1 is LNHDA and CDR2 is SQIVND (reference sequence). V lost 7 bases and J 1 base, leaving 9 bases between the germline ends. The length of the CDR3 is 13 residues. For the second PCR, which ran for about 7 to 11 cycles, a sample-barcoded 5' primer and a J-beta primer mix were used. TCRdb recomputed calls from the 5' RACE reads with MiXCR, one row per CDR3 protein. Among some 1,800,000 distinct CDR3 sequences listed, about two fifths were seen once. In its sample, this clonotype was seen once. Antigen specificity is unknown.

The V gene is TRBV19, the J gene TRBJ2-3; D is unresolved. The sequence was collected from a human donor in good health. The sequenced sample consisted of blood. CDR3 sequence (DNA): TGTGCCAGTATAGGACCGGGCACAGATACGCAGTATTTT. As protein: CASIGPGTDTQYF. Looking up the rest from reference TRBV19 and TRBJ2-3 gives the full variable domain: DGGITQSPKYLFRKEGQNVTLSCEQNLNHDAMYWYRQDPGQGLRLIYYSQIVNDFQKGDIAEGYSVSREKKESFPLTVTSAQKNPTAFYLCASIGPGTDTQYFGPGTRLTVL.